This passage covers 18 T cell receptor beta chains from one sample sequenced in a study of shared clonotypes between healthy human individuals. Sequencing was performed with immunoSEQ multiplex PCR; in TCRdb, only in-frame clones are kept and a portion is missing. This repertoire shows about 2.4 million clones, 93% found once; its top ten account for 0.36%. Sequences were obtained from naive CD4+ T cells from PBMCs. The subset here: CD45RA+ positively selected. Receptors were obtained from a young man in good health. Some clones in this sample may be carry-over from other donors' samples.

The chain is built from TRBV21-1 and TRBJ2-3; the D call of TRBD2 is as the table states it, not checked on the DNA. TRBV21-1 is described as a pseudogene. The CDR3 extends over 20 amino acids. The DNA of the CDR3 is TGTGCCAGCAGCGAACGTTCAATGGGGAGGTTTAAGCGGTTAACAGATACGCAGTATTTT. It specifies CASSERSMGRFKRLTDTQYF.

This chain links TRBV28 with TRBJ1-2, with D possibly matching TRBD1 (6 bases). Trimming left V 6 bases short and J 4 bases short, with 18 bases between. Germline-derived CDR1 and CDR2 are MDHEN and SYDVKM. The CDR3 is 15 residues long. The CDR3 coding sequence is TGTGCCAGCAGCCGTTCGGACAGATCTCTCTATGGCTACACCTTC. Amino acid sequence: CASSRSDRSLYGYTF.

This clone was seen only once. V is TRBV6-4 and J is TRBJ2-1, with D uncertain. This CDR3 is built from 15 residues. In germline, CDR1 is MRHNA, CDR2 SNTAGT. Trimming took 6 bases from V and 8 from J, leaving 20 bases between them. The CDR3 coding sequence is TGTGCCAGCAGGGCGGAGAGACTCACCCTCGATGAGCAGTTCTTC. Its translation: CASRAERLTLDEQFF.

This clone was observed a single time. CDR3 sequence: CASSLGLAGELFF. CDR3 in DNA: TGTGCCAGCAGCTTAGGACTAGCCGGGGAGCTGTTTTTT. The chain couples TRBV7-8 to TRBJ2-2; D possibly corresponds to TRBD2 (6 bases). Germline values: CDR1 SGHVS, CDR2 FQNEAQ. CDR3 length: 13 residues. Trimming removed 1 base from V and 6 bases from J, with 6 bases in between.

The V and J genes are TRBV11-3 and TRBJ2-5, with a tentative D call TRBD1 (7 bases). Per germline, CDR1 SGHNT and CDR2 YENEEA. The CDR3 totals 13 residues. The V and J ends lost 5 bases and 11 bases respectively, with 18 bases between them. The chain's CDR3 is CASSQTGTGEQYF. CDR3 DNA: TGTGCCAGCAGCCAGACAGGGACGGGGGAGCAGTACTTC.

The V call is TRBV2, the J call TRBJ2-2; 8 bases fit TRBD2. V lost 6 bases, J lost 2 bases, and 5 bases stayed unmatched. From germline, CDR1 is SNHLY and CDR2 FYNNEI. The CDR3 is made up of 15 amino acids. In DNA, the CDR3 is TGTGCCAGCAGCAAGACTAGCGTAAACACCGGGGAGCTGTTTTTT. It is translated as CASSKTSVNTGELFF.

CDR3 in amino acids: CASSGWGQANSGANVLTF. CDR3 in DNA: TGTGCCAGCAGTGGATGGGGACAGGCGAACTCTGGGGCCAACGTCCTGACTTTC. The chain is built from TRBV6-1 and TRBJ2-6; 8 bases agree with TRBD1. J was trimmed by 0 bases and V by 4 bases; bases with no gene match: 8. The CDR3 runs to 18 residues. Germline V gives CDR1 MNHNS, CDR2 SASEGT.

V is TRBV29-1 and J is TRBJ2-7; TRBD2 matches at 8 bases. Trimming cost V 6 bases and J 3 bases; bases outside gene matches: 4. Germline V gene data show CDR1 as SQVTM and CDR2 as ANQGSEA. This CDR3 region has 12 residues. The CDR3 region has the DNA TGCAGCGTCGGGGGGGGGATCTACGAGCAGTACTTC. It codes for CSVGGGIYEQYF.

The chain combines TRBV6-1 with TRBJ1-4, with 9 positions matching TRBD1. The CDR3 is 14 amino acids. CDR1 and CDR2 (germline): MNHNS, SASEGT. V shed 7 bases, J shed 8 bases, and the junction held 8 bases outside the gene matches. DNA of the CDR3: TGTGCCAGCATTCGGACAGGGGCAGAAGAAAAACTGTTTTTT. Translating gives CASIRTGAEEKLFF.

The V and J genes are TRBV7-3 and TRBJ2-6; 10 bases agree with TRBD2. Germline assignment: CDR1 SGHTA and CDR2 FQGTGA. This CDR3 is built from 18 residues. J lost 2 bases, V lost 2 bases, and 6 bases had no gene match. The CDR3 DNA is TGTGCCAGCAGCTTAGGGGGACTAGCGCAGACTGGGGCCAACGTCCTGACTTTC. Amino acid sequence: CASSLGGLAQTGANVLTF.

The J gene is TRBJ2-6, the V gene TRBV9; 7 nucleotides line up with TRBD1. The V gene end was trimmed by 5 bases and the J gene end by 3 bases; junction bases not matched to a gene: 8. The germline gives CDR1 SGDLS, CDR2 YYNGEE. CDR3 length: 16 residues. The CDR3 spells CASRNDRVYGANVLTF. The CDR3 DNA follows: TGTGCCAGCAGAAACGACAGGGTCTATGGGGCCAACGTCCTGACTTTC.

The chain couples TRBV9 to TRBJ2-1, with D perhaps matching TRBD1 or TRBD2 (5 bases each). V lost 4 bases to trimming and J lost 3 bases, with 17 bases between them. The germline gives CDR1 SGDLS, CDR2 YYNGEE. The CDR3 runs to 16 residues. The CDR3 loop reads CASSRSGTADYNEQFF. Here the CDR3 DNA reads TGTGCCAGCAGCCGCTCCGGGACCGCTGACTACAATGAGCAGTTCTTC.

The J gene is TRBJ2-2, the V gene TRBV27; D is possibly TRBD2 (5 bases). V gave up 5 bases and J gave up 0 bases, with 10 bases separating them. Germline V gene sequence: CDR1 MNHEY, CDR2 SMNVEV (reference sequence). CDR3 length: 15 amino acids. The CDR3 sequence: CASSRRLANTGELFF. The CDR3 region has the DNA TGTGCCAGCAGTCGGAGGTTGGCGAACACCGGGGAGCTGTTTTTT.

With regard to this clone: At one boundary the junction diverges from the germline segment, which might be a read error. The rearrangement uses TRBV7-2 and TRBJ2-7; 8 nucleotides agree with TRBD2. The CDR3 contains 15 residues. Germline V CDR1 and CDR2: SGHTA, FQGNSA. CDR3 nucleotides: TGTGCCAGCAGCTTGGGGCTTACTAGCGGCTACGAGCGGTACTTC. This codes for CASSLGLTSGYERYF.

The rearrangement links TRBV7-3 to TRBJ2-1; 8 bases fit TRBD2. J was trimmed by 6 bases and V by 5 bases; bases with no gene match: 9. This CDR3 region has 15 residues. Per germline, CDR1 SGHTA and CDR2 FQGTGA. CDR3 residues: CASSPQAGASNEQFF. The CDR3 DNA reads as TGTGCCAGCAGCCCCCAAGCGGGAGCCTCCAATGAGCAGTTCTTC.

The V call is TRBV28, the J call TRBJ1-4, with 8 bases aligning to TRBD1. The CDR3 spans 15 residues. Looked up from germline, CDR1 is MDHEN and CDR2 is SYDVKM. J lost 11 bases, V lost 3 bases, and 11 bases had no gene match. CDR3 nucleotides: TGTGCCAGCAGTTTCGGGGCAGGGGGCGATTGGAAACTGTTTTTT. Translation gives CASSFGAGGDWKLFF.

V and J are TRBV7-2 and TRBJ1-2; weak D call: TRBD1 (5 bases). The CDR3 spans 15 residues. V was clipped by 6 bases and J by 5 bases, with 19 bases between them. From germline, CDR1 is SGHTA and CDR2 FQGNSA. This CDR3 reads CASRDTGPFHYGYTF. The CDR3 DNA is TGTGCCAGCAGGGACACGGGGCCATTTCATTATGGCTACACCTTC.

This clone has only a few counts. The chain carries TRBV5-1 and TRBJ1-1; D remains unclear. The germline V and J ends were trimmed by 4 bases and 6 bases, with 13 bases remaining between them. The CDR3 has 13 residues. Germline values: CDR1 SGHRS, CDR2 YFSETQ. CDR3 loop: CASSTQTLSEAFF. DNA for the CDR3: TGCGCCAGCAGCACCCAGACCCTGTCTGAAGCTTTCTTT.